This T cell receptor beta chain emerged from a study of shared T cell receptors in the human thymus. Produced via immunoSEQ multiplex PCR; TCRdb's table is partial and in-frame only. The sample consists of about 660,000 clones, around 87% of them appearing once. Germline V gives CDR1 LNHDA, CDR2 SQIVND (reference sequence). The V and J ends lost 1 base and 3 bases, in that order; junction bases with no gene match: 5. This CDR3 is built from 16 residues. This same sample was also part of a study on human thymus T cells. Per that study: Unrelated individuals reportedly shared highly overlapping thymic TCR repertoires.

The chain uses TRBV19 and TRBJ2-1; the match to TRBD1 covers 8 bases. Sequencing used thymocytes. This sequence originates from a boy in the first two years of life with a congenital heart defect. The DNA of the CDR3 is TGTGCCAGTAGTATAGGCGGGACAGGTTACTACAATGAGCAGTTCTTC. Protein sequence: CASSIGGTGYYNEQFF.